Below are 10 T cell receptor beta chains sequenced from a single sample in a study of regulatory T cells in long-lasting Graves disease. Time point reported: newly diagnosed GD, antithyroid drugs for less than 3 months. The TCR library was prepared using RNA isolated from PBMCs. Construction of TCR beta libraries relied on iRepertoire HTBI primers and on Arm-PCR targeting CDR3 regions. TCRdb recomputed calls from the multiplex PCR reads with MiXCR, one row per CDR3 protein. The sample carries about 430,000 distinct CDR3 sequences, about 15% recorded once. These data also featured in a second study, about T cells in Graves' hyperthyroidism and ophthalmopathy.

The specimen was peripheral blood mononuclear cells (PBMCs), collected at new diagnosis, from a patient treated with antithyroid drugs. The source of these receptors is a woman aged 40 to 49 with Graves disease.

This clonotype was counted ten times or more. This sequence joins TRBV30 and TRBJ2-5; D remains unclear. The length of the CDR3 is 14 residues. In germline, CDR1 is GTSNPN, CDR2 SVGIG (reference sequence). Trimming stripped 1 base from V and 1 base from J, with 10 bases between. Here the CDR3 DNA reads TGTGCCTGGAGTGGGTATGGTGGCCAAGAGACCCAGTACTTC. It translates to CAWSGYGGQETQYF. The entire variable domain, with the rest obtained from reference TRBV30 and TRBJ2-5, is as follows: SQTIHQWPATLVQPVGSPLSLECTVEGTSNPNLYWYRQAAGRGLQLLFYSVGIGQISSEVPQNLSASRPQDRQFILSSKKLLLSDSGFYLCAWSGYGGQETQYFGPGTRLLVL.

This clonotype was observed many times. The chain joins TRBV12-3 or TRBV12-4 to TRBJ1-1; D remains unclear. The CDR3 has 12 residues. Trimming cost V 5 bases and J 4 bases, with 8 bases left between them. The DNA for the CDR3 is TGTGCCAGCAGTCCAGCGGGCACTGAAGCTTTCTTT. The encoded protein is CASSPAGTEAFF.

This clonotype was seen at least ten times. The chain links TRBV10-2 to TRBJ2-2, with a weak D call TRBD2 (6 bases). The CDR3 extends over 18 amino acids. Trimming took 6 bases from V and 0 from J, leaving 20 bases between them. The germline gives CDR1 WSHSY, CDR2 SAAADI. DNA of the CDR3: TGCGCCAGCAGAGATGCTCCGGGGGTGGGAACGAACACCGGGGAGCTGTTTTTT. This gives the protein CASRDAPGVGTNTGELFF.

This clonotype was detected many times. The rearrangement links TRBV28 to TRBJ1-5, with TRBD1 identical over 8 bases. This CDR3 comprises 15 residues. Germline CDR1 and CDR2: MDHEN and SYDVKM. Losses at the gene ends were 6 bases for V and 4 bases for J; bases not matched to a gene: 8. CDR3 region: CASSRRQGPNQPQHF. The CDR3 DNA sequence: TGTGCCAGCAGCCGCCGACAGGGGCCAAATCAGCCCCAGCATTTT.

This chain links TRBV20-1 with TRBJ1-2, with D maybe TRBD1 (6 bases). Germline CDR1 and CDR2: DFQATT and SNEGSKA (reference sequence). Trimming pared 5 bases from V and 6 bases from J, leaving 13 bases between. The CDR3 length is 12 residues. CDR3 sequence (DNA): TGCAGTGCTGGTCAGGGGAGGGATGGCTACACCTTC. Its translation is CSAGQGRDGYTF.

This clonotype turned up a few times. The gene calls are TRBV27 and TRBJ2-7, with D perhaps matching TRBD2 (6 bases). CDR1 MNHEY and CDR2 SMNVEV come from the germline V gene (reference sequence). Trimming pared 4 bases from V and 7 bases from J, leaving 17 bases between. There are 14 residues in the CDR3. The CDR3 spells CASSSGTRRGEQYF. The CDR3 DNA reads TGTGCCAGCAGTTCCGGGACCAGACGGGGGGAGCAGTACTTC.

The chain has TRBV30 and TRBJ2-1; possibly TRBD2 for D (5 bases). From germline, CDR1 is GTSNPN and CDR2 SVGIG (reference sequence). This CDR3 spans 16 amino acids. The V gene lost 2 bases and the J gene lost 7 bases, with 21 bases spanning the gap. Here the CDR3 reads CAWSTNAGATLNEQFF. CDR3 DNA sequence: TGTGCCTGGAGTACCAACGCGGGCGCAACCCTGAATGAGCAGTTCTTC.

On this clonotype: A much larger clone differs from this one at a single base, so this may be a read error. The rearrangement uses TRBV7-9 and TRBJ1-1; D uncertain. The V end was cut by 6 bases, the J end by 3 bases, with 11 bases between. Germline CDR1 and CDR2: SEHNR and FQNEAQ (reference sequence). The CDR3 sequence is 13 residues long. In nucleotides, the CDR3 is TGTGCCAGCAGACCCGACGGGGACACTGAAGCTTTCTTT. It yields the protein CASRPDGDTEAFF.

This clonotype was seen at least ten times. The chain employs TRBV11-2 and TRBJ2-1, with TRBD2 identical over 13 bases. The junction had 13 bases not matched to a gene; V was cut back by 2 bases and J by 9 bases. Germline CDR1 SGHAT, CDR2 FQNNGV. The CDR3 sequence is 18 residues long. CDR3: CASSLTSGRAYDSGEQFF. The DNA of the CDR3 is TGTGCCAGCAGCTTAACTAGCGGGAGGGCCTATGACTCGGGTGAGCAGTTCTTC.

The chain is built from TRBV20-1 and TRBJ1-5, with D unclear. The CDR3 covers 13 residues. With 6 bases removed from V and 5 bases from J, the gap between germline ends came to 14 bases. The germline V gene encodes CDR1 DFQATT and CDR2 SNEGSKA (reference sequence). The CDR3 DNA is TGCAGTGCCGCATCTGAGGTCGATCAGCCCCAGCATTTT. It is translated as CSAASEVDQPQHF.